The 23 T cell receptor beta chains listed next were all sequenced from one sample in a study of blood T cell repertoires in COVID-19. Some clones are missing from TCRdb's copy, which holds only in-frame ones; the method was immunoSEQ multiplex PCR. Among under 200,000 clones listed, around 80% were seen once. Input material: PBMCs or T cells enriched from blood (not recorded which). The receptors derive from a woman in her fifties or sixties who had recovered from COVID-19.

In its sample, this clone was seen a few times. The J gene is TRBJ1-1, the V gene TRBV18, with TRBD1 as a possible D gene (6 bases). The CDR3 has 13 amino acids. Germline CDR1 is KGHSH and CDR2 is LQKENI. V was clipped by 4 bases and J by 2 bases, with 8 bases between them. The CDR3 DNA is TGTGCCAGCTCACAGGGGGAAAACACTGAAGCTTTCTTT. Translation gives CASSQGENTEAFF.

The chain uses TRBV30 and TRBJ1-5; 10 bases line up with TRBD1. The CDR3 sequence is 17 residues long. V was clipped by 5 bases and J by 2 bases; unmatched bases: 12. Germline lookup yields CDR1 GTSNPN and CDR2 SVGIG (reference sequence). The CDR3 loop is CAWENRDRGAGNQPQHF. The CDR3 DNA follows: TGTGCCTGGGAAAACCGGGACAGGGGCGCAGGCAATCAGCCCCAGCATTTT.

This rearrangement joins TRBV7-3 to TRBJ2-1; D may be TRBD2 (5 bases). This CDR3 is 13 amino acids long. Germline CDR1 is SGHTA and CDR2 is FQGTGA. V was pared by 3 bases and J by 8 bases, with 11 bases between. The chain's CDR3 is CASSFSGPDEQFF. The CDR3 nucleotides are TGTGCCAGCAGCTTCAGCGGTCCCGATGAGCAGTTCTTC.

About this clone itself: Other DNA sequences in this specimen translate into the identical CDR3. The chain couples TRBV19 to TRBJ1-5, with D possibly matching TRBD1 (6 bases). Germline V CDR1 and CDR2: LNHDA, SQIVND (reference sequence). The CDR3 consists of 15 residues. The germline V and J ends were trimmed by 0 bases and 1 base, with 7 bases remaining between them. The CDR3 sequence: CASSIDRGSNQPQHF. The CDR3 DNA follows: TGTGCCAGTAGTATAGATAGGGGGAGCAATCAGCCCCAGCATTTT. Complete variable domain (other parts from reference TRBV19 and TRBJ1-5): DGGITQSPKYLFRKEGQNVTLSCEQNLNHDAMYWYRQDPGQGLRLIYYSQIVNDFQKGDIAEGYSVSREKKESFPLTVTSAQKNPTAFYLCASSIDRGSNQPQHFGDGTRLSIL.

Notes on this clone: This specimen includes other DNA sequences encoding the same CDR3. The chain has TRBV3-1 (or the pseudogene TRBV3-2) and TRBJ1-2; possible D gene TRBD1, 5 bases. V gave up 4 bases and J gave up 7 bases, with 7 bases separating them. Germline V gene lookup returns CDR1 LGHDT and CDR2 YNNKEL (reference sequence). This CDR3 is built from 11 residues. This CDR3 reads CASSRGGGYTF. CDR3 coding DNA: TGTGCCAGCAGCCGCGGGGGTGGCTACACCTTC.

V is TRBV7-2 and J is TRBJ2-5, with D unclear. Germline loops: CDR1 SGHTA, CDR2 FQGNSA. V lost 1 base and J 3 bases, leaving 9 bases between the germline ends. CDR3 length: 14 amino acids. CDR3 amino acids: CASSLDLGEETQYF. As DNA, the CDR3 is TGTGCCAGCAGCTTAGACCTCGGAGAAGAGACCCAGTACTTC.

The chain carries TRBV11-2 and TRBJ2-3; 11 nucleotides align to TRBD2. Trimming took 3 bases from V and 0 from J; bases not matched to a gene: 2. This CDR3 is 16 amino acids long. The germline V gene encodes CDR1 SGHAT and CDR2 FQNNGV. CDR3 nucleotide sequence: TGTGCCAGCAGCTTGTTAGCGGGGGGGAGCACAGATACGCAGTATTTT. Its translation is CASSLLAGGSTDTQYF.

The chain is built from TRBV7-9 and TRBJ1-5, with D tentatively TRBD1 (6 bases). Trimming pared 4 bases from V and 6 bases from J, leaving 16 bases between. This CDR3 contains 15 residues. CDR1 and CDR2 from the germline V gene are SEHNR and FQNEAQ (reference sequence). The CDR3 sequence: CASSSGQGQGQPQHF. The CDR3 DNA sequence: TGTGCCAGCAGCTCAGGTCAGGGGCAAGGTCAGCCCCAGCATTTT.

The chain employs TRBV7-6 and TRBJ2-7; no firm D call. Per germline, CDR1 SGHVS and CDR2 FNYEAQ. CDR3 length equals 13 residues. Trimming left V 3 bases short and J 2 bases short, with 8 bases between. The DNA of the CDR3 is TGTGCCAGCAGCTTGGGCAGTGCCTACGAGCAGTACTTC. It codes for CASSLGSAYEQYF.

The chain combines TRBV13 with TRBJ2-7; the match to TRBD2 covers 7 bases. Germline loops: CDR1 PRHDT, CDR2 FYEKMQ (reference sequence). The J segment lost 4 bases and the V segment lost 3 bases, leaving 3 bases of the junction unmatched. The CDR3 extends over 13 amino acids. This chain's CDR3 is CASSFGGWYEQYF. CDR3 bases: TGTGCCAGCAGCTTCGGGGGGTGGTACGAGCAGTACTTC.

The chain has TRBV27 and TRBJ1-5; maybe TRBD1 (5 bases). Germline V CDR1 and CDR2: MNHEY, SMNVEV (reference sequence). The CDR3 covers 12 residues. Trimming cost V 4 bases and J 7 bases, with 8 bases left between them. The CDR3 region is CASSSQGQPQHF. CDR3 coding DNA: TGTGCCAGCAGTTCGCAGGGACAGCCCCAGCATTTT.

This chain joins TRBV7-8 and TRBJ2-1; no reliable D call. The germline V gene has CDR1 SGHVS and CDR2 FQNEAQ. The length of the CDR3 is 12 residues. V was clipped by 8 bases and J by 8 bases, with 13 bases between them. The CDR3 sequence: CASSQALDEQFF. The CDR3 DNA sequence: TGTGCCAGCTCTCAAGCGCTGGATGAGCAGTTCTTC.

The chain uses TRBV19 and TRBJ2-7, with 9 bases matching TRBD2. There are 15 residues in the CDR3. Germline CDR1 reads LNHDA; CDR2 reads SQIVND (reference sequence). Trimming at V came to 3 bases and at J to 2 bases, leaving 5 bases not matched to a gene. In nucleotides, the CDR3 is TGTGCCAGTAGTATGGTAGCGGGGGTCACCTACGAGCAGTACTTC. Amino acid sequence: CASSMVAGVTYEQYF.

The CDR3 sequence: CASRLNAGGYNEQFF. DNA of the CDR3: TGTGCCAGCAGATTGAACGCGGGGGGTTACAATGAGCAGTTCTTC. The chain combines TRBV27 with TRBJ2-1; the match to TRBD2 covers 8 bases. V dropped 6 bases and J dropped 4; count of bases not matched to a gene: 8. The CDR3 extends over 15 amino acids. Germline V gene lookup returns CDR1 MNHEY and CDR2 SMNVEV (reference sequence).

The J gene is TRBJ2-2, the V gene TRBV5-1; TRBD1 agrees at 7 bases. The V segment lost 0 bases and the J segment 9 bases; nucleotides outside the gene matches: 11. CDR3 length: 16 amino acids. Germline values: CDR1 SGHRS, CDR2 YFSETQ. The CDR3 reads CASSLVGGGDPRELFF. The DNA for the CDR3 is TGCGCCAGCAGCTTGGTAGGGGGCGGCGATCCCCGGGAGCTGTTTTTT. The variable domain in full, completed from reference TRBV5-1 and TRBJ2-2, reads KAGVTQTPRYLIKTRGQQVTLSCSPISGHRSVSWYQQTPGQGLQFLFEYFSETQRNKGNFPGRFSGRQFSNSRSEMNVSTLELGDSALYLCASSLVGGGDPRELFFGEGSRLTVL.

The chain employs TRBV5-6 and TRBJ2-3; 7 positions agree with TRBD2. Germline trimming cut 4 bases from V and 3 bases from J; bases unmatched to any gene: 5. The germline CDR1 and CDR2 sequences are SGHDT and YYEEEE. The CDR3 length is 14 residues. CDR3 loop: CASSREVSTDTQYF. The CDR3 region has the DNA TGTGCCAGCAGCCGGGAGGTTTCGACAGATACGCAGTATTTT.

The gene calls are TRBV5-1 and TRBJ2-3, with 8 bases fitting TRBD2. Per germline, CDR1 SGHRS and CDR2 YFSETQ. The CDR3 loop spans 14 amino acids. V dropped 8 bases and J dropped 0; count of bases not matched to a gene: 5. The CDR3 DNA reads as TGCGCCAGTCGGGGGGGCCGTAGCACAGATACGCAGTATTTT. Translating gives CASRGGRSTDTQYF.

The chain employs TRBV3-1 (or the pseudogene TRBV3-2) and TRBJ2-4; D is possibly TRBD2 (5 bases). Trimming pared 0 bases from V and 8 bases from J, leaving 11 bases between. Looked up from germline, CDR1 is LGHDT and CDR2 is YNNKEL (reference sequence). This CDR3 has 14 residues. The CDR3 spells CASSQEGIGDIQYF. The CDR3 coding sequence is TGTGCCAGCAGCCAAGAGGGGATCGGGGACATTCAGTACTTC.

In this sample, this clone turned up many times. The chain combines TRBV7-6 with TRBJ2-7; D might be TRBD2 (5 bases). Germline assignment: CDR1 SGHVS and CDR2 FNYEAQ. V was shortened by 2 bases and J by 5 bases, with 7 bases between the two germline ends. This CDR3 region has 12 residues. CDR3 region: CASSLLRDEQYF. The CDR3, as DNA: TGTGCCAGCAGCTTATTGAGGGACGAGCAGTACTTC.

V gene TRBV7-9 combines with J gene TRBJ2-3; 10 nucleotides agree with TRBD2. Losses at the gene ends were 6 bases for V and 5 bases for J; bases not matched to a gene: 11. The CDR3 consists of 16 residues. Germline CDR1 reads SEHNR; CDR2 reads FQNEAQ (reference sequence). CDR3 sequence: CASRPLAGVMGDTQYF. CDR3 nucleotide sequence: TGTGCCAGCAGGCCCCTAGCGGGGGTGATGGGAGATACGCAGTATTTT.

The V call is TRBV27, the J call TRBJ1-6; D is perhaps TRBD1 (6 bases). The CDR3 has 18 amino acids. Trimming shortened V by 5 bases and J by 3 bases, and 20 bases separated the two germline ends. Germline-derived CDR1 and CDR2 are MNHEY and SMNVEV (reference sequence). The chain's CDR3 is CASSPRPRGGGYNSPLHF. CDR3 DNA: TGTGCCAGCAGTCCTAGACCTCGGGGAGGGGGCTATAATTCACCCCTCCACTTT.

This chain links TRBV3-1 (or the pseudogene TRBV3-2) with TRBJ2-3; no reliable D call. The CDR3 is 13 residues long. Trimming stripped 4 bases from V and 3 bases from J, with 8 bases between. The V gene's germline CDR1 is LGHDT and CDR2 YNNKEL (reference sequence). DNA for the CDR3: TGTGCCAGCAGCCTCTACCTGACAGATACGCAGTATTTT. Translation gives CASSLYLTDTQYF.

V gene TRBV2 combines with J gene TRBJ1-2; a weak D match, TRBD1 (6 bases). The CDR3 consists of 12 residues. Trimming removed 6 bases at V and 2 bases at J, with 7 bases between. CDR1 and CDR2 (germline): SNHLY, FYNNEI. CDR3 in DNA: TGTGCCAGCAGGGACAGAAACTATGGCTACACCTTC. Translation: CASRDRNYGYTF.